One and the same sample provided the 11 T cell receptor beta chains below, sequenced in a study of cytomegalovirus exposure and HLA in healthy donors. Repertoires were generated with immunoSEQ multiplex PCR, while TCRdb's copy carries only in-frame clones and drops some. The sample records 120,000 or so clones, approximately 90% being singletons. The specimen sequenced was PBMCs. The receptor set was obtained from a woman aged 18-29 years in good health and CMV-seronegative.

The chain has TRBV15 and TRBJ2-5, with TRBD2 identical over 8 bases. With 1 base clipped from V and 5 bases from J, the junction kept 0 bases outside the gene matches. CDR1 LNHNV and CDR2 YYDKDF come from the germline V gene (reference sequence). The CDR3 runs to 13 residues. The CDR3 DNA reads as TGTGCCACCAGCAGAGCGGGGGGGGAGACCCAGTACTTC. It codes for CATSRAGGETQYF.

The V call is TRBV21-1, the J call TRBJ1-5; the D segment call TRBD1 is taken from the table without a DNA check. TRBV21-1 is a pseudogene segment. This CDR3 comprises 16 residues. DNA for the CDR3: TGTGCCAGCAGCAATGGGGCAGGGCGTTTCAATCAGCCCCAGCATTTT. Encoded protein: CASSNGAGRFNQPQHF.

The chain recombines TRBV28 with TRBJ2-7, with 7 bases fitting TRBD1. The trim removed 10 bases at V and 0 bases at J, leaving 9 bases unmatched. The CDR3 totals 14 residues. Germline V gene lookup returns CDR1 MDHEN and CDR2 SYDVKM. The CDR3 DNA reads TGTGCCACCCGGGGACAGATGAACTCCTACGAGCAGTACTTC. Translation: CATRGQMNSYEQYF.

The chain couples TRBV7-2 to TRBJ2-1, with TRBD2 identical over 7 bases. J was trimmed by 3 bases and V by 5 bases; bases with no gene match: 7. From germline, CDR1 is SGHTA and CDR2 FQGNSA. The CDR3 length is 15 residues. The CDR3 coding sequence is TGTGCCAGCAGCGAAAGCGGGACTTTCTACAATGAGCAGTTCTTC. This sequence encodes CASSESGTFYNEQFF. Drawing the rest from reference TRBV7-2 and TRBJ2-1, the complete variable domain is GAGVSQSPSNKVTEKGKDVELRCDPISGHTALYWYRQSLGQGLEFLIYFQGNSAPDKSGLPSDRFSAERTGGSVSTLTIQRTQQEDSAVYLCASSESGTFYNEQFFGPGTRLTVL.

V is TRBV28 and J is TRBJ2-7; a possible D gene is TRBD1 (5 bases). In germline, CDR1 is MDHEN, CDR2 SYDVKM. The CDR3 runs to 17 residues. V gave up 6 bases and J gave up 3 bases, with 24 bases separating them. CDR3 sequence: CASRNRMKGPNLYEQYF. The CDR3 bases are TGTGCCAGCAGAAACCGTATGAAGGGGCCTAATCTCTACGAGCAGTACTTC.

The chain uses TRBV5-4 and TRBJ2-5, with D possibly matching TRBD1 (5 bases). CDR1 and CDR2 from the germline V gene are SGHNT and YYREEE (reference sequence). V was clipped by 0 bases and J by 5 bases, with 8 bases between them. The CDR3 spans 13 residues. The CDR3 here is CASSLAGAETQYF. The DNA of the CDR3 is TGTGCCAGCAGCTTGGCTGGGGCGGAGACCCAGTACTTC. Filled out from reference TRBV5-4 and TRBJ2-5, the complete variable domain reads ETGVTQSPTHLIKTRGQQVTLRCSSQSGHNTVSWYQQALGQGPQFIFQYYREEENGRGNFPPRFSGLQFPNYSSELNVNALELDDSALYLCASSLAGAETQYFGPGTRLLVL.

The chain uses TRBV29-1 and TRBJ2-3; 8 nucleotides align to TRBD1. The CDR3 sequence is 15 residues long. V gave up 4 bases and J gave up 1 base; unmatched junction bases: 7. Germline-derived CDR1 and CDR2 are SQVTM and ANQGSEA. The DNA for the CDR3 is TGCAGCGTTGTCCGGGGACAGGCGGGCACAGATACGCAGTATTTT. It is translated as CSVVRGQAGTDTQYF.

V gene TRBV29-1 combines with J gene TRBJ1-2; 8 nucleotides match TRBD1. The trim removed 6 bases at V and 10 bases at J, leaving 7 bases unmatched. This CDR3 region has 11 residues. From germline, CDR1 is SQVTM and CDR2 ANQGSEA. Written as DNA, the CDR3 is TGCAGCGTACCCGACAGGGGAGTCTACACCTTC. Translated: CSVPDRGVYTF.

This chain uses TRBV4-2 with TRBJ2-7; 7 nucleotides match TRBD2. CDR3 length: 17 residues. Germline V gene lookup returns CDR1 LGHNA and CDR2 YNFKEQ. With V trimmed by 3 bases and J by 1 base, 12 bases remained unmatched. Here the CDR3 DNA reads TGTGCCAGCAGCCAGGCGGGACTAACTACGCCATCCTACGAGCAGTACTTC. This encodes CASSQAGLTTPSYEQYF.

This clone was counted a single time. The gene calls are TRBV7-2 and TRBJ2-7, with 9 bases that match TRBD2. Per germline, CDR1 SGHTA and CDR2 FQGNSA. V lost 7 bases and J lost 3; bases outside the gene matches: 4. This CDR3 has 13 amino acids. The CDR3: CASTFSGSYEQYF. The CDR3 DNA follows: TGTGCCAGCACCTTTAGCGGGAGCTACGAGCAGTACTTC.

The chain uses TRBV5-1 and TRBJ2-1, with TRBD2 identical over 8 bases. The germline V gene has CDR1 SGHRS and CDR2 YFSETQ. There are 16 residues in the CDR3. After removal of 2 bases from V and 7 bases from J, the junction contained 11 bases not matched to a gene. CDR3 amino acids: CASSLTSGSSGNEQFF. DNA for the CDR3: TGCGCCAGCAGCTTAACGAGCGGGAGTTCAGGGAATGAGCAGTTCTTC.